There are a few counts of the clone carrying this T cell receptor beta chain. This entry is derived from a study of T-cell reconstitution after alpha-beta-depleted transplantation in children. TCRbeta library construction was performed incorporating unique molecular identifiers. One entry per CDR3 protein results from TCRdb running MiXCR on the PCR reads. The sample has some 300,000 distinct CDR3 sequences, approximately 10% seen once; the top ten hold approximately 2.3%. The clonotype originates from a human donor who donated a stem cell graft to a child with acute lymphoblastic leukemia. Sequenced here: PBMCs from the stem cell graft donor, sampled from the stem cell graft.

In DNA, the CDR3 is TGTGCCAGCCTGACAGGGGGCAAGGGGTCACAAGTCCTGACTTTC. Amino acid sequence: CASLTGGKGSQVLTF. V gene TRBV5-6 combines with J gene TRBJ2-6; 10 bases line up with TRBD1. CDR1 and CDR2 (germline): SGHDT, YYEEEE. The CDR3 spans 15 residues. V was pared by 7 bases and J by 13 bases, with 14 bases of the junction left unmatched.